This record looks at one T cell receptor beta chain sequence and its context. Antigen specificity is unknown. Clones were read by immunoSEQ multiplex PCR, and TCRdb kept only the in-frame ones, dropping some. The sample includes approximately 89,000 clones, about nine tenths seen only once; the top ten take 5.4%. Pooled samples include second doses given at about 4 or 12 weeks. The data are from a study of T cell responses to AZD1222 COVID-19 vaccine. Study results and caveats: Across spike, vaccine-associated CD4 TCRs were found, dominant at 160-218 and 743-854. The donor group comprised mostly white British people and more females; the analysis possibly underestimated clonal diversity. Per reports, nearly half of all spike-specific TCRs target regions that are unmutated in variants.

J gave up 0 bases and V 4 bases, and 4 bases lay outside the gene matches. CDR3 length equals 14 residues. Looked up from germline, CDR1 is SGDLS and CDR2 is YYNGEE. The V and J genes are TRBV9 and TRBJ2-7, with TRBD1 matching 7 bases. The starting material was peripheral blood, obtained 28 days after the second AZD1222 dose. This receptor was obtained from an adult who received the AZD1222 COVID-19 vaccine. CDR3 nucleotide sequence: TGTGCCAGCAGCCCTCGGGACAGCTCCTACGAGCAGTACTTC. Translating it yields CASSPRDSSYEQYF.